This TCR beta chain originates from a study of blood T cell repertoires in COVID-19. Looking at the study overall: Spain, Italy and the United States supplied samples that represented acute and convalescent COVID-19. PBMCs, B-cell-depleted T cells, or T cells provided the cDNA or gDNA that made up the material.

Original processing notes: Reference gene primers were amplified, and this amplification served to estimate nucleated cell counts. Sequenced by immunoSEQ multiplex PCR; TCRdb stores in-frame clones only, minus some. V, J and clone size are those of that table, while D and trimming were read from the DNA. The sample shows a few hundred thousand clones, around 84% of them seen only once. V shed 0 bases, J shed 10 bases, and the junction held 4 bases outside the gene matches. This CDR3 is 14 amino acids long. Germline V gives CDR1 LGHDT, CDR2 YNNKEL (reference sequence). This TCR came from a woman aged 40-49 years who had recovered from COVID-19. The V call is TRBV3-1 (or the pseudogene TRBV3-2), the J call TRBJ2-3; 10 bases map to TRBD1. Sequenced sample: peripheral blood. The CDR3, as DNA: TGTGCCAGCAGCCAAGATGGGACAGGGGTTGCGCAGTATTTT. It specifies CASSQDGTGVAQYF.